This T cell receptor (beta chain) was recovered during a study of shared clonotypes between healthy human individuals. Profiled with immunoSEQ multiplex PCR; TCRdb holds only in-frame clones, not every one. The sample has about 380,000 clones, 90% to 97% seen once. This CDR3 is built from 15 residues. This chain connects TRBV21-1 to TRBJ2-7. TRBV21-1 is flagged as a pseudogene. The sample taken for sequencing was memory CD8+ T cells sorted from blood. Subset: CD45RO+ cells pooled with CCR7-negative TemRA cells. The TCR comes from a man aged 30 to 45 in good health. In DNA, the CDR3 is TGTGCCAGCAGCAAAGCTCCCGGGACCCATCGTCAGCAGTACTTC. Translating it yields CASSKAPGTHRQQYF.